Sequencing of this TCR beta chain was carried out in a study of technical replicates of blood from a handful of donors. Sequencing was performed with immunoSEQ multiplex PCR; in TCRdb, only in-frame clones are kept and a portion is missing. Of 80,000 to 100,000 clones in the sample, about 90% were seen once. The CDR3 has 15 amino acids. Deletions cut 3 bases from V and 0 bases from J, with 12 bases between. CDR1 and CDR2 (germline): SGDLS, YYNGEE. V gene TRBV9 combines with J gene TRBJ1-2; D might be TRBD1 (5 bases). This TCR was recovered from a human donor in good health. Input material: T cells isolated from PBMCs. The CDR3: CASSAGTAANYGYTF. The DNA for the CDR3 is TGTGCCAGCAGCGCCGGGACTGCCGCTAACTATGGCTACACCTTC. The full variable domain, with the rest looked up from reference TRBV9 and TRBJ1-2, is DSGVTQTPKHLITATGQRVTLRCSPRSGDLSVYWYQQSLDQGLQFLIQYYNGEERAKGNILERFSAQQFPDLHSELNLSSLELGDSALYFCASSAGTAANYGYTFGSGTRLTVV.